The 27 T cell receptor beta chains reported below all come from one sample, sequenced in a study of CD8+CD57+ T cells in acquired aplastic anemia. Template material for TCR beta VDJ and CDR3 profiling consisted of genomic DNA. TCRdb reprocessed the reads via MiXCR and lists one record per CDR3 protein. The table lists just over 450,000 distinct CDR3 sequences, around 30% of them singletons. For sequencing, patients were chosen who had shown expansion of CD8+CD57+ cells by flow cytometry. The sequenced material came from sorted CD4+, CD8+, or CD8+CD57+ T cells (not recorded which) from PBMCs. These receptors originate from a human donor with aplastic anemia.

This clonotype has a handful of counts. The chain uses TRBV5-1 and TRBJ2-7, with 10 bases that match TRBD1. V lost 0 bases to trimming and J lost 3 bases; unmatched junction nucleotides: 6. Germline lookup yields CDR1 SGHRS and CDR2 YFSETQ. CDR3 length: 16 residues. CDR3 sequence reads: CASSLGTGTGDYEQYF. The CDR3 DNA follows: TGCGCCAGCAGCTTGGGAACCGGGACAGGGGACTACGAGCAGTACTTC. Together with reference TRBV5-1 and TRBJ2-7, the CDR3 gives the full variable domain: KAGVTQTPRYLIKTRGQQVTLSCSPISGHRSVSWYQQTPGQGLQFLFEYFSETQRNKGNFPGRFSGRQFSNSRSEMNVSTLELGDSALYLCASSLGTGTGDYEQYFGPGTRLTVT.

Only a few counts were recorded for this clonotype. A read error may be the cause here, since a much bigger clone is one base away. This rearrangement joins TRBV11-1 to TRBJ1-2, with D hard to call. The germline V gene encodes CDR1 SGHAT and CDR2 FQDESV (reference sequence). This CDR3 region has 13 residues. Trimming pared 1 base from V and 9 bases from J, leaving 12 bases between. In DNA, the CDR3 is TGTGCCAGCAGCTTAGAAGGGTCTTATTGCTACACCTTC. Its translation: CASSLEGSYCYTF.

This clonotype was picked up many times. The chain recombines TRBV2 with TRBJ2-7; 9 bases fit TRBD1. Germline V gene data show CDR1 as SNHLY and CDR2 as FYNNEI. This CDR3 comprises 15 residues. Trimming cost V 4 bases and J 1 base; bases outside gene matches: 5. CDR3 DNA: TGTGCCAGCAGTGTAGGGACAGGGAGATCCTACGAGCAGTACTTC. It is translated as CASSVGTGRSYEQYF.

This clonotype was found once. The CDR3, as DNA: TGTGCCAGCAGCGTAGAGGGCAGGGACTCACCCCTCCACTTT. Translation gives CASSVEGRDSPLHF. The V and J genes are TRBV9 and TRBJ1-6; D may be TRBD1 (5 bases). CDR1 is SGDLS and CDR2 is YYNGEE in the germline V gene. The length of the CDR3 is 14 residues. V lost 0 bases and J 10 bases, leaving 11 bases between the germline ends. The variable domain in full, with the rest retrieved from reference TRBV9 and TRBJ1-6, is DSGVTQTPKHLITATGQRVTLRCSPRSGDLSVYWYQQSLDQGLQFLIQYYNGEERAKGNILERFSAQQFPDLHSELNLSSLELGDSALYFCASSVEGRDSPLHFGNGTRLTVT.

V is TRBV20-1 and J is TRBJ1-4; perhaps TRBD1 as D (6 bases). This CDR3 contains 12 residues. CDR1 is DFQATT, CDR2 SNEGSKA, per germline (reference sequence). V gave up 5 bases and J gave up 8 bases, with 12 bases separating them. CDR3 protein: CSADGDTEKLFF. CDR3 nucleotide sequence: TGCAGTGCTGACGGGGACACCGAAAAACTGTTTTTT.

This clonotype was recorded at least ten times. V usage is TRBV7-2 and J usage is TRBJ1-2, with D possibly matching TRBD1 (5 bases). Per germline, CDR1 SGHTA and CDR2 FQGNSA. This CDR3 region has 13 residues. V was pared by 3 bases and J by 4 bases, with 9 bases between. In DNA form, the CDR3 reads TGTGCCAGCAGCTTCAGGGCCCCCTATGGCTACACCTTC. It is translated as CASSFRAPYGYTF.

The chain joins TRBV7-9 to TRBJ2-7; 12 bases align to TRBD2. Germline V gives CDR1 SEHNR, CDR2 FQNEAQ (reference sequence). Trimming removed 6 bases from V and 2 bases from J; junction bases left unmatched: 5. The CDR3 totals 15 residues. In DNA form, the CDR3 reads TGTGCCAGCAGAAGACTAGCGGGAGATACCTACGAGCAGTACTTC. The encoded protein is CASRRLAGDTYEQYF.

In this sample, this clonotype turned up many times. This rearrangement joins TRBV7-2 to TRBJ1-5; D call uncertain. This CDR3 spans 13 amino acids. V was trimmed by 1 base and J by 3 bases, leaving 4 bases between them. The V gene's germline CDR1 is SGHTA and CDR2 FQGNSA. This CDR3 reads CASSLVDNQPQHF. The CDR3 nucleotides read TGTGCCAGCAGCTTAGTAGACAATCAGCCCCAGCATTTT.

The chain couples TRBV20-1 to TRBJ2-5, with D uncertain. Germline V lookup: CDR1 DFQATT, CDR2 SNEGSKA (reference sequence). The length of the CDR3 is 12 residues. With 7 bases removed from V and 5 bases from J, the gap between germline ends came to 14 bases. The CDR3, as DNA: TGCAGTGGATTAAGAGTAAGGGAGACCCAGTACTTC. Translated: CSGLRVRETQYF.

The CDR3 nucleotides are TGTGCCAGCAGCTTTCACATACAGCAGGGTTCGGTCTATGGCTACACCTTC. Translated: CASSFHIQQGSVYGYTF. V usage is TRBV5-4 and J usage is TRBJ1-2, with D perhaps matching TRBD1 (5 bases). Germline values: CDR1 SGHNT, CDR2 YYREEE (reference sequence). Trimming cost V 2 bases and J 4 bases, with 21 bases left between them. This CDR3 spans 17 amino acids.

The CDR3 DNA follows: TGTGCCAGCAGCTCTACAGGGAAGGCTGGAAACACCATATATTTT. As protein: CASSSTGKAGNTIYF. V is TRBV7-3 and J is TRBJ1-3, with a tentative D call TRBD1 (6 bases). V was clipped by 4 bases and J by 2 bases, with 12 bases between them. Germline CDR1 and CDR2: SGHTA and FQGTGA. This CDR3 has 15 residues.

V gene TRBV10-3 combines with J gene TRBJ1-6; 8 bases agree with TRBD1. This CDR3 is 16 amino acids long. Per the germline V gene, CDR1 is ENHRY and CDR2 is SYGVKD. Losses at the gene ends were 10 bases for V and 4 bases for J; bases not matched to a gene: 12. CDR3 nucleotide sequence: TGTGCCAGCAGCCGCACGGACAGGGCGTATAATTCACCCCTCCACTTT. Translated: CASSRTDRAYNSPLHF.

This clonotype has only one observation. The junction differs from germline at one of its ends, possibly a read error. The chain joins TRBV5-1 to TRBJ2-7; TRBD1 matches at 9 bases. CDR1 and CDR2 (germline): SGHRS, YFSETQ. The CDR3 consists of 15 residues. DNA for the CDR3: TGCGCCAACAGCTTGGGGGGACAGGGCTCCTACGAGCAGTACTTC. Amino acids: CANSLGGQGSYEQYF.

This clonotype was counted between two and nine times. The chain uses TRBV10-3 and TRBJ1-3; D ambiguous. Trimming took 10 bases from V and 3 from J, leaving 16 bases between them. Per the germline V gene, CDR1 is ENHRY and CDR2 is SYGVKD. CDR3 length equals 14 residues. The CDR3 region has the DNA TGTGCCAGCAAAAATATCGGGGTTGGAAACACCATATATTTT. It codes for CASKNIGVGNTIYF.

The chain carries TRBV30 and TRBJ2-5; D call uncertain. CDR3 length equals 13 residues. With 0 bases removed from V and 2 bases from J, the gap between germline ends came to 7 bases. Per germline, CDR1 GTSNPN and CDR2 SVGIG (reference sequence). CDR3 residues: CAWSVSDQETQYF. The CDR3 DNA reads as TGTGCCTGGAGTGTGAGCGATCAAGAGACCCAGTACTTC.

The rearrangement uses TRBV25-1 and TRBJ1-2; tentative D call: TRBD1 (6 bases). The CDR3 sequence is 14 residues long. The germline V gene encodes CDR1 MGHDK and CDR2 SYGVNS. With 2 bases removed from V and 8 bases from J, the gap between germline ends came to 15 bases. In nucleotides, the CDR3 is TGTGCCAGCAGTGAACTGGAGGCAGGACAGGGCTACACCTTC. It is translated as CASSELEAGQGYTF.

Notes on this clonotype: The junction and the germline gene differ at one end; a read error may be behind it. The chain couples TRBV10-3 to TRBJ1-1; D uncertain. CDR3 length equals 14 residues. Germline CDR1 is ENHRY and CDR2 is SYGVKD. Here the CDR3 reads CASSEVLLNTEAFF. The CDR3, as DNA: TGTGCCAGCAGTGAAGTGCTCTTGAACACTGAAGCTTTCTTT.

This clonotype was seen more than once but under ten times. The V gene is TRBV7-2, the J gene TRBJ1-4; 7 bases map to TRBD1. V was pared by 4 bases and J by 0 bases, with 2 bases of the junction left unmatched. The length of the CDR3 is 15 residues. CDR1 and CDR2 from the germline V gene are SGHTA and FQGNSA. DNA of the CDR3: TGTGCCAGCAGCTCCCAGGGGGCAACTAATGAAAAACTGTTTTTT. Amino acid sequence: CASSSQGATNEKLFF.

This chain joins TRBV19 and TRBJ2-1; the D is unclear. The V end was cut by 4 bases, the J end by 2 bases, with 15 bases between. Per the germline V gene, CDR1 is LNHDA and CDR2 is SQIVND (reference sequence). This CDR3 is 16 amino acids long. Written as DNA, the CDR3 is TGTGCCAGTAGTACCCTCCTCTCCATGGCCTACAATGAGCAGTTCTTC. Residues: CASSTLLSMAYNEQFF.

The chain recombines TRBV10-3 with TRBJ1-1; D remains ambiguous. Germline CDR1 and CDR2: ENHRY and SYGVKD. This CDR3 contains 14 residues. The V end was cut by 8 bases, the J end by 3 bases, with 16 bases between. This chain's CDR3 is CAIGLAGSYTEAFF. CDR3 coding DNA: TGTGCCATCGGACTAGCGGGAAGCTACACTGAAGCTTTCTTT.

This clonotype was found many times. The chain uses TRBV2 and TRBJ1-5; no clear D gene. There are 13 residues in the CDR3. With 6 bases removed from V and 5 bases from J, the gap between germline ends came to 11 bases. CDR1 is SNHLY and CDR2 is FYNNEI in the germline V gene. CDR3 DNA sequence: TGTGCCAGCAGGTCCGACACGGATCAGCCCCAGCATTTT. Translation: CASRSDTDQPQHF. Full variable domain (missing parts from reference TRBV2 and TRBJ1-5): EPEVTQTPSHQVTQMGQEVILRCVPISNHLYFYWYRQILGQKVEFLVSFYNNEISEKSEIFDDQFSVERPDGSNFTLKIRSTKLEDSAMYFCASRSDTDQPQHFGDGTRLSIL.

The chain carries TRBV6-5 and TRBJ2-7, with a weak D call TRBD1 (5 bases). CDR1 is MNHEY and CDR2 is SVGAGI in the germline V gene. This CDR3 contains 13 residues. Trimming removed 3 bases from V and 0 bases from J, with 6 bases in between. The CDR3 nucleotides read TGTGCCAGCAGTTATCAGGGCTCCTACGAGCAGTACTTC. Residues: CASSYQGSYEQYF.

The genes are TRBV24-1 and TRBJ2-3, with 10 bases lining up with TRBD2. Germline assignment: CDR1 KGHDR and CDR2 SFDVKD. With 11 bases clipped from V and 3 bases from J, the junction kept 10 bases outside the gene matches. The CDR3 totals 15 residues. Here the CDR3 reads CASKPPGLATDTQYF. CDR3 DNA sequence: TGTGCCAGCAAACCCCCGGGACTAGCGACAGATACGCAGTATTTT.

The rearrangement uses TRBV2 and TRBJ2-7; 8 nucleotides agree with TRBD1. This CDR3 region has 16 residues. Germline V gene data show CDR1 as SNHLY and CDR2 as FYNNEI. J lost 3 bases, V lost 6 bases, and 13 bases had no gene match. CDR3 DNA: TGTGCCAGCAGCCCCGAGGTGGGGACAGGACTCTACGAGCAGTACTTC. It codes for CASSPEVGTGLYEQYF.

The rearrangement links TRBV7-9 to TRBJ2-5; D is perhaps TRBD1 (5 bases). Trimming pared 2 bases from V and 2 bases from J, leaving 9 bases between. Germline V gives CDR1 SEHNR, CDR2 FQNEAQ (reference sequence). The CDR3 consists of 14 residues. CDR3: CASSLWTRQETQYF. CDR3 coding DNA: TGTGCCAGCAGCTTATGGACAAGGCAAGAGACCCAGTACTTC.

This clonotype was recorded a few times. This chain links TRBV5-6 with TRBJ2-7; 10 bases map to TRBD2. This CDR3 comprises 15 residues. J lost 6 bases, V lost 1 base, and 7 bases had no gene match. Germline V gives CDR1 SGHDT, CDR2 YYEEEE. The DNA for the CDR3 is TGTGCCAGCAGCTTGTTTACTAGCGGGGCTGTCGAGCAGTACTTC. Its translation is CASSLFTSGAVEQYF. Together with reference TRBV5-6 and TRBJ2-7, the CDR3 gives the full variable domain: DAGVTQSPTHLIKTRGQQVTLRCSPKSGHDTVSWYQQALGQGPQFIFQYYEEEERQRGNFPDRFSGHQFPNYSSELNVNALLLGDSALYLCASSLFTSGAVEQYFGPGTRLTVT.

The chain couples TRBV15 to TRBJ1-5; 9 bases are a match to TRBD1. The CDR3 loop spans 15 amino acids. V dropped 3 bases and J dropped 7; count of bases not matched to a gene: 7. Per germline, CDR1 LNHNV and CDR2 YYDKDF (reference sequence). The DNA for the CDR3 is TGTGCCACCAGCAGGGAAGACAGGGGGTACCAGCCCCAGCATTTT. Protein: CATSREDRGYQPQHF.